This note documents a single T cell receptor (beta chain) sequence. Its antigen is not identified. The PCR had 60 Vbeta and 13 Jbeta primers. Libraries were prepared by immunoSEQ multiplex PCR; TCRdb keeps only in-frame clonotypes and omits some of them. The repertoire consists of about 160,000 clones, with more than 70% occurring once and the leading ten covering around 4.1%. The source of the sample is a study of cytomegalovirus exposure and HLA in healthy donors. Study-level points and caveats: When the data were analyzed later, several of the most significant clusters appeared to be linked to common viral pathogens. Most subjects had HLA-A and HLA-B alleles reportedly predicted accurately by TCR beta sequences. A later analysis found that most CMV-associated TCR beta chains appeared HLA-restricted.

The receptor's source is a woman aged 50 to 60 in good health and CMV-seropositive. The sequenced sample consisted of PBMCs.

CDR3 in amino acids: CASSTTLKGDSGNTIYF. CDR3 nucleotides: TGTGCCAGCAGCACTACTTTGAAGGGGGACTCTGGAAACACCATATATTTT. This chain connects TRBV11-2 to TRBJ1-3; D is possibly TRBD1 (6 bases). The V and J ends lost 5 bases and 0 bases respectively, with 17 bases between them. CDR3 length: 17 amino acids. CDR1 is SGHAT and CDR2 is FQNNGV in the germline V gene.